The 15 T cell receptor beta chains reported below all come from one sample, sequenced in a study of neurological immune-mediated disorders. MiXCR, run by TCRdb on the 5' RACE reads, gives a single entry per CDR3 protein. The sample includes about 39,000 distinct CDR3 sequences, 6.5% to 7.5% of them seen just once. Sequenced: CD4+ T cells from blood. The receptors were gathered from a man between 50 and 59 years old in good health.

This clonotype was seen many times. The genes are TRBV6-5 and TRBJ1-1, with D possibly TRBD1 on 5 matching bases. The V and J ends lost 4 bases and 1 base respectively, with 16 bases between them. The CDR3 consists of 16 residues. Germline V gene data show CDR1 as MNHEY and CDR2 as SVGAGI. The CDR3 protein is CASSSRGLSANTEAFF. Here the CDR3 DNA reads TGTGCCAGCAGTTCTCGGGGCCTCTCGGCGAACACTGAAGCTTTCTTT.

This clonotype was seen many times. The chain combines TRBV7-6 with TRBJ1-1; tentative D call: TRBD1 (6 bases). The CDR3 sequence is 18 residues long. In germline, CDR1 is SGHVS, CDR2 FNYEAQ. Trimming stripped 2 bases from V and 1 base from J, with 20 bases between. CDR3 nucleotide sequence: TGTGCCAGCAGCTTAAACCGATCTTATAGGACAGCGAACACTGAAGCTTTCTTT. Encoded protein: CASSLNRSYRTANTEAFF.

J is TRBJ2-3 and V is TRBV7-9, with TRBD2 identical over 8 bases. Germline-derived CDR1 and CDR2 are SEHNR and FQNEAQ (reference sequence). V dropped 3 bases and J dropped 0; count of bases not matched to a gene: 5. The CDR3 is 16 residues long. CDR3: CASSFAGGSSTDTQYF. In DNA form, the CDR3 reads TGTGCCAGCAGCTTTGCGGGAGGTTCTAGCACAGATACGCAGTATTTT.

This clonotype was recorded many times. This sequence joins TRBV28 and TRBJ2-1, with TRBD2 matching over 10 bases. The ends lost 6 bases at V and 6 bases at J; junction bases unmatched: 8. The CDR3 runs 15 residues. Germline CDR1 and CDR2: MDHEN and SYDVKM. The CDR3 nucleotides are TGTGCCAGCAGACGAGGACCTAGCGGGAGCAATGAGCAGTTCTTC. Protein product: CASRRGPSGSNEQFF.

Many counts were recorded for this clonotype. V is TRBV18 and J is TRBJ2-5; no clear D. With 1 base removed from V and 5 bases from J, the gap between germline ends came to 5 bases. CDR3 length equals 12 residues. Germline CDR1 KGHSH, CDR2 LQKENI. CDR3 bases: TGTGCCAGCTCACCACTTGGGGAGACCCAGTACTTC. Translated, it gives CASSPLGETQYF.

This clonotype was found many times. The chain couples TRBV6-2 or TRBV6-3 to TRBJ1-1; 9 positions match TRBD1. The J segment lost 5 bases and the V segment lost 2 bases, leaving 3 bases of the junction unmatched. The germline V gene encodes CDR1 MNHEY and CDR2 SVGEGT. The length of the CDR3 is 14 residues. CDR3 coding DNA: TGTGCCAGCAGTTACGGGACAGGGAGGACTGAAGCTTTCTTT. It is translated as CASSYGTGRTEAFF.

In this sample, this clonotype turned up many times. The V and J genes are TRBV5-1 and TRBJ2-5, with D possibly matching TRBD1 (6 bases). Germline-derived CDR1 and CDR2 are SGHRS and YFSETQ. V lost 0 bases and J 4 bases, leaving 16 bases between the germline ends. The CDR3 runs 16 residues. The CDR3 DNA reads as TGCGCCAGCAGCTTGGGCAGGGGATCGGGTGGAGAGACCCAGTACTTC. Residues: CASSLGRGSGGETQYF.

This clonotype was observed at least ten times. This sequence joins TRBV20-1 and TRBJ1-2; maybe TRBD1 (6 bases). Germline CDR1 is DFQATT and CDR2 is SNEGSKA (reference sequence). This CDR3 is built from 14 residues. The germline V and J ends were trimmed by 6 bases and 6 bases, with 20 bases remaining between them. The CDR3 DNA sequence: TGCAGTGCCAACAGACAGTTTACAGGGAATGGCTACACCTTC. It encodes CSANRQFTGNGYTF.

This clonotype was recorded a few times. The chain employs TRBV24-1 and TRBJ2-7, with D possibly being TRBD1 or TRBD2 (5 bases each). Trimming left V 2 bases short and J 9 bases short, with 16 bases between. There are 14 residues in the CDR3. Germline V lookup: CDR1 KGHDR, CDR2 SFDVKD. DNA for the CDR3: TGTGCCACCAGTGATTCCCGGGACCAAAGGAGGCAGTACTTC. Protein product: CATSDSRDQRRQYF.

The sample holds many counts of this clonotype. This chain uses TRBV27 with TRBJ2-6, with D possibly TRBD2 on 5 matching bases. CDR1 and CDR2 from the germline V gene are MNHEY and SMNVEV (reference sequence). With 1 base removed from V and 0 bases from J, the gap between germline ends came to 10 bases. CDR3 length: 17 amino acids. The CDR3 DNA reads TGTGCCAGCAGTTTATTTAGCGATAGCTCTGGGGCCAACGTCCTGACTTTC. This translates into CASSLFSDSSGANVLTF.

V is TRBV6-2 or TRBV6-3 and J is TRBJ2-1; 10 bases match TRBD1. CDR1 is MNHEY and CDR2 is SVGEGT in the germline V gene. V gave up 4 bases and J gave up 5 bases; unmatched junction bases: 5. The CDR3 is 15 residues long. CDR3 bases: TGTGCCAGCAGTTCCCTGGACAGGGGGGACAATGAGCAGTTCTTC. Residues: CASSSLDRGDNEQFF.

This clonotype was seen many times. The chain carries TRBV3-1 and TRBJ2-7, with D unresolved. The CDR3 contains 11 residues. Germline CDR1 LGHDT, CDR2 YNNKEL (reference sequence). Between the trimmed V and J ends, which lost 4 bases and 2 bases, there was a span of 3 bases. CDR3 bases: TGTGCCAGCAGCCGAGCCTACGAGCAGTACTTC. This translates into CASSRAYEQYF.

This clonotype showed up many times. V usage is TRBV28 and J usage is TRBJ2-6; D is perhaps TRBD2 (6 bases). The CDR3 loop spans 19 amino acids. The germline CDR1 and CDR2 sequences are MDHEN and SYDVKM. Trimming took 7 bases from V and 2 from J, leaving 24 bases between them. This chain's CDR3 is CASIFGGAGKNPGANVLTF. CDR3 nucleotide sequence: TGTGCCAGCATCTTTGGAGGGGCAGGGAAGAACCCTGGGGCCAACGTCCTGACTTTC.

This clonotype has ten or more counts. This sequence joins TRBV20-1 and TRBJ2-2; D remains unclear. The CDR3 is 12 residues long. V lost 6 bases and J lost 4, with 9 bases in between. Germline CDR1 reads DFQATT; CDR2 reads SNEGSKA (reference sequence). The DNA for the CDR3 is TGCAGTGCCCCGTTTATCACCGGGGAGCTGTTTTTT. This sequence encodes CSAPFITGELFF.

This clonotype appeared many times. The rearrangement links TRBV5-5 to TRBJ2-1, with 7 bases lining up with TRBD2. Germline V gene lookup returns CDR1 SGHKS and CDR2 YYEKEE (reference sequence). CDR3 length: 16 residues. With V trimmed by 0 bases and J by 5 bases, 8 bases remained unmatched. The CDR3 nucleotides are TGTGCCAGCAGCTTGGGATTAGCGGGCCTAAACAATGAGCAGTTCTTC. Translation gives CASSLGLAGLNNEQFF. Filled out from reference TRBV5-5 and TRBJ2-1, the complete variable domain reads DAGVTQSPTHLIKTRGQQVTLRCSPISGHKSVSWYQQVLGQGPQFIFQYYEKEERGRGNFPDRFSARQFPNYSSELNVNALLLGDSALYLCASSLGLAGLNNEQFFGPGTRLTVL.